Listed below are T cell receptor beta chains from one sample, sequenced in a study of blood T cell repertoires in COVID-19. Here immunoSEQ multiplex PCR was the method, and the copy in TCRdb shows in-frame clones only, minus some. The sample consists of about 15,000 clones, roughly three quarters of them appearing once. The sample comprised peripheral blood. The receptors originated from a man between 60 and 75 years old with acute or convalescent COVID-19. The CDR3 runs from the conserved cysteine through the conserved F or W. The D gene is left open where the match is weak. The size field is filled for only some rows; it gives once, few, many or a size class.

TRBV5-1	TRBJ1-1	NA	NA	TGCGCCAGCAGCATGCTTGGAGAGAACACTGAAGCTTTCTTT	CASSMLGENTEAFF
TRBV14	TRBJ2-7	NA	NA	TGTGCCAGCAGCCAAGAGTTCAGGGGAAGGACCGAGCAGTACTTC	CASSQEFRGRTEQYF
TRBV19	TRBJ1-3	TRBD1	NA	TGTGCCAGTAGTACCAGGGGGGCTGGAAACACCATATATTTT	CASSTRGAGNTIYF
TRBV7-8	TRBJ2-3	TRBD2	once	TGTGCCAGCAGCTTATTGGCTAGCGGGGGCACAGATACGCAGTATTTT	CASSLLASGGTDTQYF
TRBV5-1	TRBJ1-2	TRBD1	NA	TGCGCCAGCAGCTCGGGCAACAGGGGGCTGGACTATGGCTACACCTTC	CASSSGNRGLDYGYTF
TRBV27	TRBJ1-5	NA	few	TGTGCCAGCAGTCCGTATTCCAATCAGCCCCAGCATTTT	CASSPYSNQPQHF
TRBV2	TRBJ1-2	NA	NA	TGTGCCAGCAGTGAAATCCGACAGGATGGCTACACCTTC	CASSEIRQDGYTF
TRBV9	TRBJ1-2	NA	NA	TGTGCCAGCAGCTCCTCGGGGGGGGACTATGGCTACACCTTC	CASSSSGGDYGYTF
TRBV10-3	TRBJ2-7	TRBD2	NA	TGTGCCATCAGTACTACAAGCGGGATCTACGAGCAGTACTTC	CAISTTSGIYEQYF
TRBV5-6	TRBJ1-1	NA	NA	TGTGCCAGCAGCTTGGCCGTCCAGGGTGTCACTGAAGCTTTCTTT	CASSLAVQGVTEAFF
TRBV2	TRBJ2-1	TRBD2	NA	TGTGCCAGCAGTGGCCCCGTTGGACTAGCGGGAGAGGAGGGTGAGCAGTTCTTC	CASSGPVGLAGEEGEQFF
TRBV5-1	TRBJ1-4	TRBD1	NA	TGCGCCAGCAGCTTGGGGACAGGGGATGAAAAACTGTTTTTT	CASSLGTGDEKLFF
TRBV6-5	TRBJ2-2	TRBD2	NA	TGTGCCAGCAGTTACCGGCTAGCGGGAGAAACCGGGGAGCTGTTTTTT	CASSYRLAGETGELFF
TRBV9	TRBJ2-1	TRBD2	NA	TGTGCCAGCAGCGTAGAGCGGGAGGTGGGTGAGCAGTTCTTC	CASSVEREVGEQFF
TRBV30	TRBJ1-5	NA	NA	TGTGCCTGGAGTACCCCGGGGGGTCCGAGGGGCAATCAGCCCCAGCATTTT	CAWSTPGGPRGNQPQHF
TRBV7-9	TRBJ1-2	TRBD1	NA	TGTGCCAGCAGCCAGACAGGGGTTGGTGGCTACACCTTC	CASSQTGVGGYTF
TRBV7-2	TRBJ2-7	NA	once	TGTGCCAGCAGCTTAAGGGCCCCTAATCCGGGGTCTTGGGATTACGAGCAGTACTTC	CASSLRAPNPGSWDYEQYF
TRBV5-4	TRBJ1-6	NA	NA	TGTGCCAGCAGCTTGGCAGGATTGTATAATTCACCCCTCCACTTT	CASSLAGLYNSPLHF
TRBV27	TRBJ1-5	TRBD1	once	TGTGCCAGCAGACCGACAGGGGGCAATCAGCCCCAGCATTTT	CASRPTGGNQPQHF
TRBV3-1/TRBV3-2	TRBJ2-3	TRBD2	NA	TGTGCCAGCAGCCAAGCATCGCGGGGGGGCACAGATACGCAGTATTTT	CASSQASRGGTDTQYF
TRBV5-4	TRBJ1-2	NA	NA	TGTGCCAGCAGCCAAGCCGGGGAAGGAGAGGTGAATGGCTACACCTTC	CASSQAGEGEVNGYTF
TRBV9	TRBJ1-2	NA	NA	TGTGCCAGCAGCGTAGGTACTAGGAGGACCCTGGGGGGCTACACCTTC	CASSVGTRRTLGGYTF
TRBV6-5	TRBJ1-2	NA	once	TGTGCCAGCAGTTACTCGGAGAGGGCGAACTATGGCTACACCTTC	CASSYSERANYGYTF
TRBV7-2	TRBJ2-1	NA	NA	TGTGCCAGCAGTTCTTTAGCAGTCTCCTACAATGAGCAGTTCTTC	CASSSLAVSYNEQFF
TRBV6-5	TRBJ2-7	TRBD1	few	TGTGCCAGCAAGCAGGGGGCCCCCCCCTACGAGCAGTACTTC	CASKQGAPPYEQYF
TRBV3-1/TRBV3-2	TRBJ2-5	TRBD1	NA	TGTGCCAGCAGCCAAGGGACAGGGGAGACCCAGTACTTC	CASSQGTGETQYF
TRBV5-6	TRBJ1-5	TRBD1	once	TGTGCCAGCAGCTCACAGGGGTTCGATCAGCCCCAGCATTTT	CASSSQGFDQPQHF
TRBV21-1	TRBJ2-3	NA	NA	TGTGCCAGCAGCCCGCCACTAGCGGAGAACACAGATACGCAGTATTTT	CASSPPLAENTDTQYF